Listed here are 27 T cell receptor beta chains from one sample, sequenced in a study of blood T cell repertoires in COVID-19. Assay: immunoSEQ multiplex PCR; the TCRdb copy retains only in-frame clones and omits some. The repertoire has some 110,000 clones, 70% to 75% of them found once; the top ten carry approximately 0.88%. Sample: peripheral blood. These receptors came from a human donor with acute or convalescent COVID-19. The donor label of this sample is uncertain.

This clone was observed a few times. The chain employs TRBV28 and TRBJ2-7, with 9 nucleotides matching TRBD1. Looked up from germline, CDR1 is MDHEN and CDR2 is SYDVKM. With V trimmed by 5 bases and J by 1 base, 12 bases remained unmatched. This CDR3 is built from 17 residues. CDR3: CASSLFGTGLLSYEQYF. The CDR3, as DNA: TGTGCCAGCAGTCTCTTCGGGACAGGGTTATTATCCTACGAGCAGTACTTC.

The rearrangement links TRBV2 to TRBJ1-2; D may be TRBD1 (5 bases). Trimming took 6 bases from V and 6 from J, leaving 11 bases between them. Germline CDR1 reads SNHLY; CDR2 reads FYNNEI. CDR3 length: 12 residues. CDR3 DNA: TGTGCCAGCAGCCCCGGGACTAATGGCTACACCTTC. Translation gives CASSPGTNGYTF.

This clone appeared a few times. The chain links TRBV20-1 to TRBJ2-3, with TRBD2 matching 8 bases. The V segment lost 3 bases and the J segment 3 bases; nucleotides outside the gene matches: 14. The CDR3 is made up of 17 amino acids. Germline CDR1 DFQATT, CDR2 SNEGSKA (reference sequence). The CDR3 sequence: CSASSGGRLIVTDTQYF. Written as DNA, the CDR3 is TGCAGTGCTAGTTCGGGGGGGCGTTTAATAGTAACAGATACGCAGTATTTT.

V is TRBV5-6 and J is TRBJ2-1; D call uncertain. The CDR3 length is 14 residues. Per the germline V gene, CDR1 is SGHDT and CDR2 is YYEEEE. Trimming shortened V by 6 bases and J by 5 bases, and 15 bases separated the two germline ends. As DNA, the CDR3 is TGTGCCAGCATGGAACCCGGGTTCAACAATGAGCAGTTCTTC. Encoded protein: CASMEPGFNNEQFF.

The chain carries TRBV12-3 or TRBV12-4 and TRBJ1-1, with 7 nucleotides matching TRBD1. V shed 6 bases, J shed 7 bases, and the junction held 8 bases outside the gene matches. CDR3 length: 13 residues. CDR3 residues: CASRETGSLEAFF. The DNA for the CDR3 is TGTGCCAGCAGAGAGACAGGGAGCCTTGAAGCTTTCTTT.

The chain links TRBV19 to TRBJ1-5; D gene unclear. The V end lost 7 bases, the J end lost 0 bases, and 13 bases lay between the germline ends. The V gene's germline CDR1 is LNHDA and CDR2 SQIVND (reference sequence). The CDR3 totals 15 residues. The CDR3 reads CASKVGDFSNQPQHF. The DNA of the CDR3 is TGTGCCAGTAAGGTCGGGGATTTTAGCAATCAGCCCCAGCATTTT. The whole variable domain, filled in from reference TRBV19 and TRBJ1-5, reads DGGITQSPKYLFRKEGQNVTLSCEQNLNHDAMYWYRQDPGQGLRLIYYSQIVNDFQKGDIAEGYSVSREKKESFPLTVTSAQKNPTAFYLCASKVGDFSNQPQHFGDGTRLSIL.

This sequence joins TRBV24-1 and TRBJ2-6, with D possibly TRBD2 on 5 matching bases. The CDR3 totals 17 residues. In germline, CDR1 is KGHDR, CDR2 SFDVKD. Trimming took off 9 bases at V and 3 bases at J, with 20 bases between the two ends. The CDR3 coding sequence is TGTGCCACCGAGGGCCGGGCTATAAGTGGTGGGGCCAACGTCCTGACTTTC. Residues: CATEGRAISGGANVLTF.

This rearrangement joins TRBV5-1 to TRBJ1-1, with D maybe TRBD1 (6 bases). V lost 3 bases and J lost 7, with 10 bases in between. Germline CDR1 reads SGHRS; CDR2 reads YFSETQ. There are 12 residues in the CDR3. The CDR3 reads CASSSGQLEAFF. The CDR3 DNA reads as TGCGCCAGCAGCTCCGGACAGCTTGAAGCTTTCTTT.

This rearrangement joins TRBV6-5 to TRBJ2-5; TRBD1 might be the D (5 bases). This CDR3 is built from 13 residues. Germline V CDR1 and CDR2: MNHEY, SVGAGI. Trimming stripped 4 bases from V and 2 bases from J, with 8 bases between. The CDR3 DNA is TGTGCCAGCAGTTGGGCAGGGCAAGAGACCCAGTACTTC. Translated, it gives CASSWAGQETQYF.

The chain uses TRBV5-1 and TRBJ1-2; weak D call: TRBD1 (6 bases). The CDR3 is 14 residues long. V lost 0 bases, J lost 8 bases, and 14 bases lay in between. Looked up from germline, CDR1 is SGHRS and CDR2 is YFSETQ. CDR3 nucleotide sequence: TGCGCCAGCAGCTTGGCCCCAGGGGAGAGAGGCTACACCTTC. It encodes CASSLAPGERGYTF.

The CDR3 here is CASSPPNEGPGANVLTF. CDR3 sequence (DNA): TGTGCCAGCTCACCACCGAATGAGGGCCCTGGGGCCAACGTCCTGACTTTC. The chain recombines TRBV18 with TRBJ2-6, with D perhaps matching TRBD2 (5 bases). V lost 0 bases and J lost 2, with 11 bases in between. This CDR3 contains 17 residues. The germline gives CDR1 KGHSH, CDR2 LQKENI. Variable domain in full (rest from reference TRBV18 and TRBJ2-6): NAGVMQNPRHLVRRRGQEARLRCSPMKGHSHVYWYRQLPEEGLKFMVYLQKENIIDESGMPKERFSAEFPKEGPSILRIQQVVRGDSAAYFCASSPPNEGPGANVLTFGAGSRLTVL.

V and J are TRBV30 and TRBJ1-2, with unresolved D. This CDR3 has 13 amino acids. Trimming shortened V by 3 bases and J by 14 bases, and 22 bases separated the two germline ends. CDR1 is GTSNPN and CDR2 is SVGIG in the germline V gene (reference sequence). The CDR3, as DNA: TGTGCCTGGAGCCCCCCGGGTTCACGGCGCGGGACCTTC. Translating gives CAWSPPGSRRGTF.

The rearrangement links TRBV7-7 to TRBJ2-5; 8 bases are shared with TRBD1. This CDR3 region has 14 residues. The ends lost 0 bases at V and 4 bases at J; junction bases unmatched: 1. Germline CDR1 and CDR2: SSHAT and FNYEAQ (reference sequence). The DNA of the CDR3 is TGTGCCAGCAGCTTAGCGGGGACAGGAGAGACCCAGTACTTC. Its translation is CASSLAGTGETQYF.

J is TRBJ1-1 and V is TRBV15; D may be TRBD1 (6 bases). V was pared by 0 bases and J by 1 base, with 12 bases between. The CDR3 consists of 16 residues. The germline gives CDR1 LNHNV, CDR2 YYDKDF (reference sequence). The CDR3 DNA reads TGTGCCACCAGCAGAGACTCCAGGGGAAGGAACACTGAAGCTTTCTTT. Translation: CATSRDSRGRNTEAFF.

This clone was observed a few times. The rearrangement links TRBV7-9 to TRBJ1-2; 9 bases fit TRBD1. The CDR3 consists of 15 residues. CDR1 is SEHNR and CDR2 is FQNEAQ in the germline V gene (reference sequence). The V segment lost 5 bases and the J segment 5 bases; nucleotides outside the gene matches: 9. The CDR3 region has the DNA TGTGCCAGCAGCCCCGGGGACAGGGAGACATATGGCTACACCTTC. This sequence encodes CASSPGDRETYGYTF.

The chain is built from TRBV7-9 and TRBJ1-6; D is unclear. From germline, CDR1 is SEHNR and CDR2 FQNEAQ (reference sequence). V lost 0 bases and J 6 bases, leaving 18 bases between the germline ends. There are 18 residues in the CDR3. The CDR3 loop is CASSLALGLGDINSPLHF. CDR3 sequence (DNA): TGTGCCAGCAGCTTAGCGCTCGGACTGGGAGATATTAATTCACCCCTCCACTTT.

The chain recombines TRBV7-2 with TRBJ2-5, with 10 positions matching TRBD1. The CDR3 runs 15 residues. Germline assignment: CDR1 SGHTA and CDR2 FQGNSA. The V gene end was trimmed by 3 bases and the J gene end by 5 bases; junction bases not matched to a gene: 6. The CDR3 here is CASSFRQGARETQYF. The CDR3 DNA is TGTGCCAGCAGCTTCCGACAGGGGGCGCGGGAGACCCAGTACTTC.

V and J are TRBV6-6 and TRBJ1-3; tentative D call: TRBD1 (6 bases). Trimming removed 5 bases at V and 0 bases at J, with 8 bases between. CDR1 and CDR2 (germline): MNHNY, SVGAGI (reference sequence). The CDR3 is 14 residues long. CDR3 bases: TGTGCCAGCAGTACACAGGGCTCTGGAAACACCATATATTTT. Residues: CASSTQGSGNTIYF.

The chain is built from TRBV19 and TRBJ1-2; D is unresolved. Germline V CDR1 and CDR2: LNHDA, SQIVND (reference sequence). With 4 bases removed from V and 8 bases from J, the gap between germline ends came to 14 bases. The CDR3 covers 13 residues. The CDR3, as DNA: TGTGCCAGTAGTACGCGGGGAACGTTCGGCTACACCTTC. Its protein product is CASSTRGTFGYTF.

The sample holds many counts of this clone. The V gene is TRBV18, the J gene TRBJ2-7; TRBD1 aligns across 12 bases. Germline values: CDR1 KGHSH, CDR2 LQKENI. The trim removed 3 bases at V and 6 bases at J, leaving 3 bases unmatched. The CDR3 length is 14 residues. Here the CDR3 DNA reads TGTGCCAGCTCACCCGGGACAGGGGGCTTCGAGCAGTACGTC. Protein sequence: CASSPGTGGFEQYV.

CDR3 nucleotides: TGTGCCAGCAGCAAAGAGGGGGTCGGTGTCACAGATACGCAGTATTTT. Its protein product is CASSKEGVGVTDTQYF. V usage is TRBV21-1 and J usage is TRBJ2-3; TRBD1 is taken as the D call from the table, unchecked against the DNA. TRBV21-1 is a recognized pseudogene. The CDR3 consists of 16 residues.

The sample holds a few counts of this clone. V gene TRBV6-2 or TRBV6-3 combines with J gene TRBJ2-4, with D maybe TRBD1 (5 bases). This CDR3 comprises 15 residues. Germline loops: CDR1 MNHEY, CDR2 SVGEGT. Between the trimmed V and J ends, which lost 0 bases and 9 bases, there was a span of 15 bases. CDR3 residues: CASSYSGRRTGIQYF. DNA of the CDR3: TGTGCCAGCAGTTACTCGGGGCGCCGGACGGGCATTCAGTACTTC.

The chain employs TRBV27 and TRBJ1-1; tentatively, D is TRBD1 (5 bases). Germline CDR1 MNHEY, CDR2 SMNVEV (reference sequence). With 6 bases removed from V and 0 bases from J, the gap between germline ends came to 11 bases. This CDR3 region has 14 residues. The chain's CDR3 is CASRPTGLNTEAFF. The CDR3 coding sequence is TGTGCCAGCAGACCAACAGGACTGAACACTGAAGCTTTCTTT.

The J gene is TRBJ1-2, the V gene TRBV4-1; tentatively, D is TRBD1 (5 bases). This CDR3 has 14 amino acids. From germline, CDR1 is MGHRA and CDR2 YSYEKL. V was pared by 4 bases and J by 6 bases, with 15 bases between. The DNA of the CDR3 is TGCGCCAGCAGCCGGTTTCCGGGGGGGAATGGCTACACCTTC. It specifies CASSRFPGGNGYTF.

This clone was seen more than once but under ten times. The chain has TRBV12-3 or TRBV12-4 and TRBJ2-7; no firm D call. The CDR3 contains 12 residues. Deletions cut 1 base from V and 8 bases from J, with 9 bases between. The CDR3 DNA is TGTGCCAGCAGTTTAGGCAGTTTTAAGCAGTACTTC. It yields the protein CASSLGSFKQYF.

J is TRBJ2-2 and V is TRBV7-8, with 14 nucleotides matching TRBD2. The CDR3 runs to 17 residues. CDR1 and CDR2 (germline): SGHVS, FQNEAQ. Trimming at V came to 4 bases and at J to 13 bases, leaving 14 bases not matched to a gene. The CDR3: CASSSVTSGGVLNVLFF. As DNA, the CDR3 is TGTGCCAGCAGCTCCGTGACTAGCGGGGGGGTCCTCAACGTGCTGTTTTTT.

The genes are TRBV2 and TRBJ1-5, with a possible D match to TRBD1 (6 bases). The CDR3 extends over 14 amino acids. V gave up 8 bases and J gave up 2 bases, with 13 bases separating them. From germline, CDR1 is SNHLY and CDR2 FYNNEI. CDR3 loop: CASEGGVGNQPQHF. As DNA, the CDR3 is TGTGCCAGCGAGGGGGGGGTTGGCAATCAGCCCCAGCATTTT. The whole variable domain, remainder taken from reference TRBV2 and TRBJ1-5, is EPEVTQTPSHQVTQMGQEVILRCVPISNHLYFYWYRQILGQKVEFLVSFYNNEISEKSEIFDDQFSVERPDGSNFTLKIRSTKLEDSAMYFCASEGGVGNQPQHFGDGTRLSIL.